These 18 T cell receptor beta chains were all obtained from the same sample, sequenced in a study of blood T cell repertoires in COVID-19. Clones were read by immunoSEQ multiplex PCR, and TCRdb kept only the in-frame ones, dropping some. This sample has roughly 250,000 clones, with roughly 88% found just once. Sample: peripheral blood. The receptors originated from a woman in her thirties or forties who had recovered from COVID-19.

The DNA for the CDR3 is TGTGCCAGCAGCACAAATAGCGGGGGGTACAATGAGCAGTTCTTC. It specifies CASSTNSGGYNEQFF. The V gene is TRBV9, the J gene TRBJ2-1, with 10 bases identical to TRBD2. The length of the CDR3 is 15 residues. Germline V gene sequence: CDR1 SGDLS, CDR2 YYNGEE. Trimming cost V 4 bases and J 4 bases; bases outside gene matches: 5.

The chain recombines TRBV30 with TRBJ1-4; 12 nucleotides align to TRBD1. CDR1 GTSNPN and CDR2 SVGIG come from the germline V gene (reference sequence). V gave up 0 bases and J gave up 8 bases; unmatched junction bases: 4. CDR3 length: 15 amino acids. The CDR3 DNA follows: TGTGCCTGGAGTGTAGGGACAGGGGGCGAGGAAAAACTGTTTTTT. It yields the protein CAWSVGTGGEEKLFF.

V and J are TRBV10-3 and TRBJ2-3; 7 bases match TRBD1. The germline CDR1 and CDR2 sequences are ENHRY and SYGVKD. The V gene end was trimmed by 8 bases and the J gene end by 5 bases; junction bases not matched to a gene: 4. The CDR3 loop spans 12 amino acids. The DNA for the CDR3 is TGTGCCATCGGGACAGATGGAGATACGCAGTATTTT. It is translated as CAIGTDGDTQYF.

The chain combines TRBV5-6 with TRBJ1-2; 7 bases are shared with TRBD1. The CDR3 extends over 14 amino acids. From germline, CDR1 is SGHDT and CDR2 YYEEEE. J lost 4 bases, V lost 4 bases, and 7 bases had no gene match. The CDR3 DNA reads as TGTGCCAGCAGCCGACCGGGACAGAGCTATGGCTACACCTTC. It encodes CASSRPGQSYGYTF.

The rearrangement joins TRBV13 to TRBJ2-2, with a possible D match to TRBD1 (5 bases). V was cut by 1 base and J by 2 bases, with 11 bases left in between. This CDR3 contains 16 residues. Germline V lookup: CDR1 PRHDT, CDR2 FYEKMQ (reference sequence). This chain's CDR3 is CASSLAGILNTGELFF. In DNA form, the CDR3 reads TGTGCCAGCAGCTTAGCAGGGATTCTCAACACCGGGGAGCTGTTTTTT.

V and J are TRBV28 and TRBJ1-4; a weak D match, TRBD1 (6 bases). The CDR3 has 15 amino acids. Trimming left V 8 bases short and J 2 bases short, with 15 bases between. Germline loops: CDR1 MDHEN, CDR2 SYDVKM. The CDR3 nucleotides are TGTGCCAGCGGGAGGGGGAGAGGTACTAATGAAAAACTGTTTTTT. Amino acids: CASGRGRGTNEKLFF.

The CDR3 DNA is TGTGCCAGCAGCTTTGGGTTTGGCGGGGGTCGAGAGACCCAGTACTTC. Protein sequence: CASSFGFGGGRETQYF. This chain uses TRBV7-2 with TRBJ2-5; 7 bases match TRBD2. Germline CDR1 SGHTA, CDR2 FQGNSA. The ends lost 3 bases at V and 4 bases at J; junction bases unmatched: 11. CDR3 length equals 16 residues.

The V call is TRBV6-5, the J call TRBJ2-1; 7 bases line up with TRBD1. The CDR3 spans 15 residues. Trimming took 7 bases from V and 0 from J; bases not matched to a gene: 6. Germline loops: CDR1 MNHEY, CDR2 SVGAGI. CDR3 coding DNA: TGTGCCAGCAATAAAGACAGGGACTCCTACAATGAGCAGTTCTTC. Translating it yields CASNKDRDSYNEQFF.

The chain employs TRBV11-2 and TRBJ2-7; 7 nucleotides agree with TRBD1. This CDR3 has 15 amino acids. With V trimmed by 2 bases and J by 4 bases, 8 bases remained unmatched. The germline V gene encodes CDR1 SGHAT and CDR2 FQNNGV. The CDR3 DNA reads TGTGCCAGCAGCTTATCCGGGACAGTCTATTACGAGCAGTACTTC. Amino acids: CASSLSGTVYYEQYF.

The CDR3 nucleotides are TGTGCCAGCAGCCAGAGACAGGGGGGAGATTATGGCTACACCTTC. Protein product: CASSQRQGGDYGYTF. The genes are TRBV4-2 and TRBJ1-2; 9 nucleotides agree with TRBD1. Germline-derived CDR1 and CDR2 are LGHNA and YNFKEQ. Unmatched junction bases numbered 7, after V lost 3 bases and J lost 5 bases. The CDR3 is made up of 15 amino acids.

The chain carries TRBV28 and TRBJ1-2; maybe TRBD1 (6 bases). The CDR3 is made up of 16 amino acids. Trimming pared 4 bases from V and 8 bases from J, leaving 23 bases between. Germline CDR1 and CDR2: MDHEN and SYDVKM. In nucleotides, the CDR3 is TGTGCCAGCAGTTCGAATCCGGGACATCGCATATACGGCTACACCTTC. Translation gives CASSSNPGHRIYGYTF.

This chain joins TRBV7-3 and TRBJ2-1, with D possibly being TRBD1 (5 bases). CDR1 SGHTA and CDR2 FQGTGA come from the germline V gene. The CDR3 runs to 16 residues. The V end lost 0 bases, the J end lost 0 bases, and 9 bases lay between the germline ends. The CDR3 region is CASSLTQAYSYNEQFF. CDR3 bases: TGTGCCAGCAGCTTAACACAGGCTTACTCCTACAATGAGCAGTTCTTC.

The chain couples TRBV6-5 to TRBJ2-1, with 8 bases matching TRBD2. J was trimmed by 4 bases and V by 2 bases; bases with no gene match: 1. Germline V gene data show CDR1 as MNHEY and CDR2 as SVGAGI. CDR3 size: 14 residues. This CDR3 reads CASSYQREYNEQFF. In DNA form, the CDR3 reads TGTGCCAGCAGTTACCAGCGGGAGTACAATGAGCAGTTCTTC.

The J gene is TRBJ1-3, the V gene TRBV19, with D perhaps TRBD1 (5 bases). The V gene's germline CDR1 is LNHDA and CDR2 SQIVND (reference sequence). V gave up 6 bases and J gave up 0 bases, with 12 bases separating them. The CDR3 covers 15 residues. In nucleotides, the CDR3 is TGTGCCAGTAGGACCCAGGGTAACTCTGGAAACACCATATATTTT. Translating it yields CASRTQGNSGNTIYF.

The V and J genes are TRBV3-1 (or the pseudogene TRBV3-2) and TRBJ1-5; TRBD1 is a possible D gene (6 bases). The length of the CDR3 is 16 residues. V was cut by 0 bases and J by 2 bases, with 11 bases left in between. The V gene's germline CDR1 is LGHDT and CDR2 YNNKEL (reference sequence). The CDR3 region is CASSQEGGARNQPQHF. The CDR3 bases are TGTGCCAGCAGCCAAGAGGGGGGGGCGCGCAATCAGCCCCAGCATTTT.

This clone was picked up one time. DNA of the CDR3: TGTGCCAGTGGACAGGGGAATCAGCCCCAGCATTTT. Translating gives CASGQGNQPQHF. The chain employs TRBV2 and TRBJ1-5, with TRBD1 matching over 9 bases. V lost 9 bases to trimming and J lost 4 bases; unmatched junction nucleotides: 1. Germline V gives CDR1 SNHLY, CDR2 FYNNEI. The CDR3 runs to 12 residues.

The chain links TRBV7-2 to TRBJ2-1; 7 bases are a match to TRBD2. J was trimmed by 7 bases and V by 5 bases; bases with no gene match: 5. Germline CDR1 and CDR2: SGHTA and FQGNSA. This CDR3 region has 13 residues. The CDR3 DNA is TGTGCCAGCAGCCTACTAGCGCTAAATGAGCAGTTCTTC. The encoded protein is CASSLLALNEQFF.

V usage is TRBV12-3 or TRBV12-4 and J usage is TRBJ1-1; 7 bases match TRBD1. CDR3 length: 13 amino acids. The V and J ends lost 4 bases and 4 bases, in that order; junction bases with no gene match: 3. The CDR3 coding sequence is TGTGCCAGCAGTTCGACAGGGAGCACTGAAGCTTTCTTT. Encoded protein: CASSSTGSTEAFF.